A single sample gave rise to the 24 T cell receptor beta chains below, sequenced in a study of T cells in Graves' hyperthyroidism and ophthalmopathy. Regions amplified from RNA transcripts were the TCR beta CDR3 regions. An initial round of RT-PCR targeting the TCR CDR3 relied on the HTBI primer set. TCRdb redid the calling of the multiplex PCR reads with MiXCR, one entry per CDR3 protein. The profile shows 200,000 to 300,000 distinct CDR3 sequences, 24% of them singletons. The source material was blood. The receptors were gathered from a woman between 35 and 50 years old with Graves' ophthalmopathy.

This chain connects TRBV28 to TRBJ1-5; D uncertain. The CDR3 spans 14 residues. Germline assignment: CDR1 MDHEN and CDR2 SYDVKM. V shed 6 bases and J shed 3 bases, with 12 bases lying between them. CDR3 sequence (DNA): TGTGCCAGCAGAATTGGGTCCTTCAATCAGCCCCAGCATTTT. Translating gives CASRIGSFNQPQHF.

This clonotype was counted ten times or more. The chain uses TRBV4-1 and TRBJ1-2, with D possibly matching TRBD1 (6 bases). This CDR3 spans 15 amino acids. Germline values: CDR1 MGHRA, CDR2 YSYEKL. Between the trimmed V and J ends, which lost 6 bases and 1 base, there was a span of 15 bases. This CDR3 reads CASRRTESFNYGYTF. The CDR3 DNA sequence: TGCGCCAGCAGGAGGACAGAGTCCTTTAACTATGGCTACACCTTC.

This clonotype was detected a few times. CDR3 region: CASRFRGITEAFF. Here the CDR3 DNA reads TGTGCCAGCAGATTCAGGGGGATCACTGAAGCTTTCTTT. The chain employs TRBV28 and TRBJ1-1, with TRBD1 matching over 7 bases. Germline V gene lookup returns CDR1 MDHEN and CDR2 SYDVKM. The CDR3 sequence is 13 residues long. Trimming cost V 6 bases and J 4 bases; bases outside gene matches: 5.

This clonotype occurred many times. V gene TRBV12-3 or TRBV12-4 combines with J gene TRBJ1-5, with 9 bases identical to TRBD1. CDR3 size: 15 residues. The trim removed 6 bases at V and 1 base at J, leaving 4 bases unmatched. The CDR3 spells CASRRTGESNQPQHF. CDR3 nucleotide sequence: TGTGCCAGCAGACGGACAGGGGAAAGCAATCAGCCCCAGCATTTT.

This clonotype was seen ten or more times. The chain links TRBV6-1 to TRBJ1-5; D uncertain. Germline V CDR1 and CDR2: MNHNS, SASEGT. The ends were cut back, 7 bases at V and 4 bases at J, with 20 bases in the middle. The CDR3 has 16 residues. The CDR3 protein is CASNGWAAVTNQPQHF. CDR3 bases: TGTGCCAGCAACGGATGGGCAGCCGTTACTAATCAGCCCCAGCATTTT.

This clonotype was picked up many times. J is TRBJ2-6 and V is TRBV12-3 or TRBV12-4; 7 bases align to TRBD1. The CDR3 totals 17 residues. V shed 5 bases and J 0 bases; nucleotides not matched to a gene: 7. Written as DNA, the CDR3 is TGTGCCAGCAGTATTTCGGGACAGAGCTCTGGGGCCAACGTCCTGACTTTC. Translated: CASSISGQSSGANVLTF.

The V call is TRBV28, the J call TRBJ1-1; D is ambiguous. With 9 bases removed from V and 8 bases from J, the gap between germline ends came to 13 bases. CDR1 is MDHEN, CDR2 SYDVKM, per germline. This CDR3 has 11 amino acids. CDR3 sequence (DNA): TGTGCCAGTCCGACCCCCCTCGAAGCTTTCTTT. It codes for CASPTPLEAFF.

The chain has TRBV6-2 or TRBV6-3 and TRBJ1-2; 9 nucleotides align to TRBD1. The CDR3 covers 16 residues. Germline assignment: CDR1 MNHEY and CDR2 SVGEGT. The V and J ends lost 5 bases and 4 bases, in that order; junction bases with no gene match: 11. CDR3 protein: CASSDTDRGFFYGYTF. The CDR3 region has the DNA TGTGCCAGCAGTGATACGGACAGGGGCTTCTTCTATGGCTACACCTTC.

This clonotype was detected ten times or more. CDR3 in amino acids: CSARGRRSYEQYF. For the CDR3, the DNA is TGCAGTGCTAGAGGACGGAGATCCTACGAGCAGTACTTC. The rearrangement links TRBV20-1 to TRBJ2-7; D is unresolved. CDR3 length: 13 residues. Trimming took off 1 base at V and 1 base at J, with 8 bases between the two ends. CDR1 and CDR2 from the germline V gene are DFQATT and SNEGSKA (reference sequence).

This chain connects TRBV6-1 to TRBJ1-1, with D uncertain. The CDR3 is made up of 13 amino acids. CDR1 is MNHNS and CDR2 is SASEGT in the germline V gene. The V and J ends lost 4 bases and 1 base respectively, with 7 bases between them. The CDR3 region is CASSVAENTEAFF. The CDR3 DNA reads as TGTGCCAGCAGTGTTGCGGAGAACACTGAAGCTTTCTTT.

This clonotype was recorded many times. The chain joins TRBV11-2 to TRBJ2-7; 8 nucleotides agree with TRBD2. Germline trimming cut 1 base from V and 5 bases from J; bases unmatched to any gene: 16. Looked up from germline, CDR1 is SGHAT and CDR2 is FQNNGV. The CDR3 is made up of 18 amino acids. As DNA, the CDR3 is TGTGCCAGCAGCTTAGGGTTATTAGCGGGGAGGTATTCCCACGAGCAGTACTTC. Its translation is CASSLGLLAGRYSHEQYF. Based on the CDR3 plus reference TRBV11-2 and TRBJ2-7, the full variable domain is EAGVAQSPRYKIIEKRQSVAFWCNPISGHATLYWYQQILGQGPKLLIQFQNNGVVDDSQLPKDRFSAERLKGVDSTLKIQPAKLEDSAVYLCASSLGLLAGRYSHEQYFGPGTRLTVT.

The chain recombines TRBV24-1 with TRBJ2-5, with 8 positions matching TRBD1. The CDR3 has 15 amino acids. V lost 5 bases to trimming and J lost 1 base; unmatched junction nucleotides: 5. Germline CDR1 reads KGHDR; CDR2 reads SFDVKD. The CDR3 protein is CATSGSRGLQETQYF. In DNA, the CDR3 is TGTGCCACCAGTGGCTCCAGGGGGCTCCAAGAGACCCAGTACTTC.

This clonotype was seen at least ten times. The chain employs TRBV28 and TRBJ1-1; 7 nucleotides line up with TRBD1. From germline, CDR1 is MDHEN and CDR2 SYDVKM. V trimming: 6 bases; J trimming: 4 bases; junction bases outside the gene matches: 8. The CDR3 is 14 residues long. Here the CDR3 DNA reads TGTGCCAGCAGACCCACAGGGGTTGGCACTGAAGCTTTCTTT. Translating it yields CASRPTGVGTEAFF.

This clonotype was counted many times. V usage is TRBV7-8 and J usage is TRBJ1-5; 7 bases are shared with TRBD1. The CDR3 runs to 18 residues. Trimming cost V 1 base and J 3 bases; bases outside gene matches: 12. Per germline, CDR1 SGHVS and CDR2 FQNEAQ. CDR3 loop: CASSLGLLGGRVNQPQHF. DNA for the CDR3: TGTGCCAGCAGCTTAGGGTTGTTAGGGGGCCGAGTCAATCAGCCCCAGCATTTT.

The rearrangement uses TRBV28 and TRBJ2-5, with TRBD2 as a possible D gene (6 bases). V dropped 3 bases and J dropped 0 bases, with 11 bases sitting between them. Germline CDR1 and CDR2: MDHEN and SYDVKM. The CDR3 is 15 amino acids. The chain's CDR3 is CASSFNRGYQETQYF. In DNA, the CDR3 is TGTGCCAGCAGTTTCAATCGGGGGTACCAAGAGACCCAGTACTTC.

The V and J genes are TRBV6-4 and TRBJ2-5, with a possible D match to TRBD2 (7 bases). Germline CDR1 MRHNA, CDR2 SNTAGT. The CDR3 contains 15 residues. Deletions cut 5 bases from V and 4 bases from J, with 17 bases between. The CDR3 DNA follows: TGTGCCAGCAGTCCCACTGGGGGGGCCGGAGAGACCCAGTACTTC. Residues: CASSPTGGAGETQYF.

This clonotype has a count of ten or more. The V call is TRBV4-1, the J call TRBJ1-2; TRBD1 agrees at 9 bases. V dropped 5 bases and J dropped 4; count of bases not matched to a gene: 11. CDR3 length: 16 residues. Germline V lookup: CDR1 MGHRA, CDR2 YSYEKL. The CDR3 protein is CASSLSQGAATYGYTF. Here the CDR3 DNA reads TGCGCCAGCAGCTTGTCACAGGGGGCTGCGACCTATGGCTACACCTTC.

This chain connects TRBV20-1 to TRBJ2-7; 11 bases line up with TRBD2. Germline V lookup: CDR1 DFQATT, CDR2 SNEGSKA (reference sequence). This CDR3 has 12 residues. V was pared by 7 bases and J by 5 bases, with 4 bases of the junction left unmatched. Written as DNA, the CDR3 is TGCAGTGTTTCTAGCGGGAGGCACGAGCAGTACTTC. Translation gives CSVSSGRHEQYF.

This clonotype has ten or more counts. The chain has TRBV6-1 and TRBJ1-5, with D possibly matching TRBD1 (5 bases). With 8 bases removed from V and 3 bases from J, the gap between germline ends came to 14 bases. The CDR3 sequence is 14 residues long. Germline assignment: CDR1 MNHNS and CDR2 SASEGT. As DNA, the CDR3 is TGTGCCAGCCGGCCGGCCGGGGCCAATCAGCCCCAGCATTTT. Amino acids: CASRPAGANQPQHF.

The sample holds many counts of this clonotype. J is TRBJ2-2 and V is TRBV11-1, with TRBD1 matching over 7 bases. Germline trimming cut 5 bases from V and 3 bases from J; bases unmatched to any gene: 9. Germline V gene data show CDR1 as SGHAT and CDR2 as FQDESV (reference sequence). The CDR3 extends over 16 amino acids. The DNA for the CDR3 is TGTGCCAGCAGCCTATCGACAGGGTTGGACACCGGGGAGCTGTTTTTT. It specifies CASSLSTGLDTGELFF.

The sample holds many counts of this clonotype. This chain's CDR3 is CASSQDGFTLNTEAFF. The CDR3 DNA reads as TGTGCCAGCAGCCAAGATGGGTTTACACTGAACACTGAAGCTTTCTTT. V is TRBV3-1 and J is TRBJ1-1; D call uncertain. Germline V gene data show CDR1 as LGHDT and CDR2 as YNNKEL (reference sequence). Trimming removed 0 bases at V and 0 bases at J, with 11 bases between. This CDR3 comprises 16 residues.

This clonotype came up many times. J is TRBJ1-1 and V is TRBV11-2; tentative D call: TRBD1 (6 bases). Trimming stripped 1 base from V and 11 bases from J, with 11 bases between. This CDR3 is built from 12 residues. Germline assignment: CDR1 SGHAT and CDR2 FQNNGV. The CDR3: CASSLAEGEAFF. The CDR3 DNA reads TGTGCCAGCAGCTTAGCGGAGGGGGAGGCTTTCTTT.

Notes on this clonotype: Relative to the germline gene, one junction end is altered; a read error may explain this. The genes are TRBV4-2 and TRBJ2-2; TRBD2 matches at 11 bases. Germline V gene lookup returns CDR1 LGHNA and CDR2 YNFKEQ. The CDR3 spans 18 residues. The CDR3 region is CASSQDARGLADTVELLF. Here the CDR3 DNA reads TGTGCCAGCAGCCAAGACGCCAGGGGACTAGCGGACACCGTGGAGCTGCTTTTT.

This clonotype was recorded many times. The J gene is TRBJ2-5, the V gene TRBV5-5; D is ambiguous. The V and J ends lost 1 base and 3 bases respectively, with 13 bases between them. The CDR3 loop spans 15 amino acids. The germline CDR1 and CDR2 sequences are SGHKS and YYEKEE (reference sequence). Here the CDR3 DNA reads TGTGCCAGCAGCTTGCGAGGTGGTTGGGAAGAGACCCAGTACTTC. It specifies CASSLRGGWEETQYF.